Listed here is a single T cell receptor beta chain. Its antigen remains unknown. The V end was cut by 6 bases, the J end by 8 bases, with 13 bases between. The CDR3 extends over 12 amino acids. Germline values: CDR1 ENHRY, CDR2 SYGVKD. This entry belongs to a study of graft-versus-host responses after intestinal transplantation. Across the study: Every transplant recipient was induced with anti-thymocyte globulin, then maintained on tacrolimus and steroids for about 3 years.

General study findings and limits: Where graft-donor T cell macrochimerism was present, patients had high graft-versus-host to host-versus-graft clonal ratios in allografts. Researchers found peak circulating GvH clone levels linked to early post-transplant HvG declines.

Sequencing was performed with immunoSEQ multiplex PCR; in TCRdb, only in-frame clones are kept and a portion is missing. The data contain about 97,000 clones, 80% to 95% of them singletons. J is TRBJ1-2 and V is TRBV10-3; the D gene is possibly TRBD1 (5 bases). The TCR comes from a human patient who received an intestinal transplant, so some T cells may come from the graft donor. Sequences were derived from PBMCs, sampled approximately 470 days after intestinal transplant. The CDR3 here is CAIRELGEGYTF. The CDR3, as DNA: TGTGCCATCAGGGAATTAGGGGAAGGCTACACCTTC.